This T cell receptor (beta chain) was sequenced during a study of blood T cell repertoires in COVID-19. Study in general: From T cells, B-cell-depleted T cells, or PBMCs came the material, which was cDNA or gDNA.

In the authors' methods: Reference gene primer amplification gave nucleated cell count estimates. The assay was immunoSEQ multiplex PCR, and TCRdb's table has in-frame clones only and misses some. D and trimming were read from the DNA, whereas the V and J calls and clone size are those reported in that table. The sample holds some 120,000 clones, just over 75% seen once. This receptor was obtained from a human donor in a cohort sampled during active COVID-19. The sequencing input was peripheral blood.

Here the CDR3 reads CASSSTPPTPTYNSPLHF. CDR3 sequence (DNA): TGTGCCAGCAGTTCCACCCCTCCGACACCTACCTATAATTCACCCCTCCACTTT. The chain carries TRBV27 and TRBJ1-6; no definite D call. Trimming removed 4 bases at V and 2 bases at J, with 18 bases between. The CDR3 totals 18 residues. Per the germline V gene, CDR1 is MNHEY and CDR2 is SMNVEV (reference sequence).